This T cell receptor beta chain was profiled in a study of T cells after posttransplantation cyclophosphamide listed by TCRdb under 2016. In terms of the full investigation: The study tracked T cell repertoire reconstitution by TRB sequencing after myeloablative bone marrow transplantation using posttransplantation cyclophosphamide as GVHD prophylaxis. Public TRB sequences were searched against a database of over 3,000 sequences associated with responses to pathogens, tumor antigens, self-antigens and alloantigens. In 3 patients, TRB sequencing was also performed on up to 3 more blood samples taken 2 to 5.2 years after transplant, and in 4 patients, pretransplant blood was also TRB-sequenced. Because TRA and TRB clonality correlated tightly in about 9 samples, the subsequent TCR analyses were limited to TRB only. TRB sequencing was performed on blood from all 35 or so PTCy patients with 1-year posttransplant specimens. Antigen receptor sequencing covered samples from approximately 38 PTCy-treated patients and 16 of their related bone marrow donors.

On the day of marrow donation, related bone marrow donors gave peripheral blood samples. Peripheral blood and bone marrow mononuclear cells were isolated by Ficoll-Hypaque density centrifugation and cryopreserved. Genomic DNA was the input for TRB sequencing, which was run either with the immunoSEQ assay at survey resolution or with the hsTCRB kit. On the authors' methods: The immunoSEQ software was used for initial read processing, and the LymphoSeq R package was used for repertoire analyses. Clonality was computed as 1 minus normalized Shannon entropy, and a Gini coefficient was also calculated for each TRB dataset. To infer phenotypes in unsorted samples, TRB sequences from sorted subsets of the recipient or donor were mapped onto unsorted samples from the same recipient. Drawn from immuneACCESS, this table holds only the in-frame rearrangements with V and J called that TCRdb kept. Clones are partly lost; checked studies trace under half to an unresolved V gene and leave the rest unexplained. The D gene and trimming were derived from the DNA, and the V and J assignments and clone size from that table. This sample has tens of thousands of clones, none of them a singleton. In total, the top ten clones hold about 2.3% of the sample.

What the authors observed across the whole study: The TRB repertoires of T cells infiltrating skin or GI tract showed only limited overlap with the TRB repertoires of T cells in blood. Donor-recipient similarity was low at 1-2 months but rose over the first year, and later blood repertoires were often dominated by donor CD8+ memory clones. Across over 40 patients, TRB clonality was highly associated with recipient CMV seropositivity and CMV reactivation, and diversity in PTCy patients was similar to diversity in CNI/methotrexate controls.

This clone was counted many times. No antigen is known for it. No per-base quality is available; no much larger clone lies one base away. V drops 2 bases and J drops 5 bases, leaving 8 bases in between. From cysteine to phenylalanine, the CDR3 is 13 amino acids long. The only DNA kept is the CDR3, 39 bases in frame from the first base. CDR1 KGHSH and CDR2 LQKENI were looked up in the germline V gene. Rearrangement joined TRBV18 to TRBJ2-3; 5 matching bases give a weak D call of TRBD1. The origin of this receptor is a man in his forties or fifties in good health, CMV-negative, and a related stem cell transplant donor. Material: PBMCs. At the DNA level, the sequence is TGTGCCAGCTCACCAGGCAGGGTAGATACGCAGTATTTT. Its amino acids are CASSPGRVDTQYF.